This section outlines one T cell receptor beta chain sequence together with its context. This entry belongs to a study of shared clonotypes between healthy human individuals. Germline-derived CDR1 and CDR2 are GTSNPN and SVGIG (reference sequence). CDR3 length equals 13 residues. V was clipped by 3 bases and J by 5 bases, with 12 bases between them. TCRdb's table, derived via immunoSEQ multiplex PCR, lists solely in-frame clones and lacks some. This sample carries fewer than 600,000 clones, roughly 79% of them seen once, and the ten largest clones take about 11%. This sequence was found in a woman in her thirties or forties in good health. Some clones in this sample may be carry-over from other donors' samples. The chain links TRBV30 to TRBJ2-3; D is uncertain. Sequencing was performed on PBMCs. The CDR3 region has the DNA TGTGCCTGGAGCCCCTTTCCTGGAGATACGCAGTATTTT. Residues: CAWSPFPGDTQYF. The whole variable domain, filled in from reference TRBV30 and TRBJ2-3, reads SQTIHQWPATLVQPVGSPLSLECTVEGTSNPNLYWYRQAAGRGLQLLFYSVGIGQISSEVPQNLSASRPQDRQFILSSKKLLLSDSGFYLCAWSPFPGDTQYFGPGTRLTVL.